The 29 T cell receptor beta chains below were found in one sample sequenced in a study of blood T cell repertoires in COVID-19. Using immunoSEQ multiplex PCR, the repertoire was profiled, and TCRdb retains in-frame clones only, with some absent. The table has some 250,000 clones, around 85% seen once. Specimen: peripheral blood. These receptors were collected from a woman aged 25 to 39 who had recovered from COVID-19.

CDR3: CASSIVYRGTDGYTF. Written as DNA, the CDR3 is TGTGCCAGTAGTATAGTTTACAGGGGAACGGATGGCTACACCTTC. This rearrangement joins TRBV19 to TRBJ1-2; 7 bases match TRBD1. The J segment lost 6 bases and the V segment lost 1 base, leaving 8 bases of the junction unmatched. Germline CDR1 LNHDA, CDR2 SQIVND (reference sequence). This CDR3 is built from 15 residues.

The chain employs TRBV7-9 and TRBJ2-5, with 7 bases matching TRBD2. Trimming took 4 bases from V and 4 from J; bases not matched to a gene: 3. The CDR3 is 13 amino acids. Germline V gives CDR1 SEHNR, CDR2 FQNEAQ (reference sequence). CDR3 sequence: CASSSTGGETQYF. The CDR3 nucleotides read TGTGCCAGCAGCTCTACGGGGGGAGAGACCCAGTACTTC.

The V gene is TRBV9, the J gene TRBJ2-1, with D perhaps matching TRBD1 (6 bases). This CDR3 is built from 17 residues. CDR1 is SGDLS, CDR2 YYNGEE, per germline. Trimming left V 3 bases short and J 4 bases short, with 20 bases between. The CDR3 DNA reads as TGTGCCAGCAGCGCGGCCCCGGTCGGGCAGGGGTACAATGAGCAGTTCTTC. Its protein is CASSAAPVGQGYNEQFF.

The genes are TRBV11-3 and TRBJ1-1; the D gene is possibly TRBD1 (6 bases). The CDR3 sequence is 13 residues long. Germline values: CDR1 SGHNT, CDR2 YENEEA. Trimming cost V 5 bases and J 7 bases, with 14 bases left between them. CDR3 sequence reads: CASSPGTTDEAFF. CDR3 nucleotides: TGTGCCAGCAGCCCCGGGACAACGGATGAAGCTTTCTTT. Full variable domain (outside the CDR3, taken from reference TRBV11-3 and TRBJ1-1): EAGVVQSPRYKIIEKKQPVAFWCNPISGHNTLYWYLQNLGQGPELLIRYENEEAVDDSQLPKDRFSAERLKGVDSTLKIQPAELGDSAVYLCASSPGTTDEAFFGQGTRLTVV.

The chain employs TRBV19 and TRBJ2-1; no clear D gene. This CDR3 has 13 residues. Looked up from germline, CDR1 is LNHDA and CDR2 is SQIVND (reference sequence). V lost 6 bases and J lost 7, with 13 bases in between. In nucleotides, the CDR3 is TGTGCCAGTAGGCGTGACACCCTGAATGAGCAGTTCTTC. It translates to CASRRDTLNEQFF.

The CDR3 region is CATSRAWPNTEAFF. CDR3 in DNA: TGTGCCACCAGCAGAGCCTGGCCGAACACTGAAGCTTTCTTT. V and J are TRBV15 and TRBJ1-1; no clear D. The CDR3 sequence is 14 residues long. V lost 1 base, J lost 1 base, and 7 bases lay in between. Germline lookup yields CDR1 LNHNV and CDR2 YYDKDF (reference sequence).

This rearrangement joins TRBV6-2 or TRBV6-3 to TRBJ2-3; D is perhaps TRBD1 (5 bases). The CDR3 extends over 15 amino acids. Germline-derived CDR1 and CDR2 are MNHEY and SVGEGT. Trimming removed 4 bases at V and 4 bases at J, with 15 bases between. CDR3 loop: CASSSEGARADTQYF. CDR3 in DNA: TGTGCCAGCAGTTCAGAAGGGGCCCGCGCAGATACGCAGTATTTT.

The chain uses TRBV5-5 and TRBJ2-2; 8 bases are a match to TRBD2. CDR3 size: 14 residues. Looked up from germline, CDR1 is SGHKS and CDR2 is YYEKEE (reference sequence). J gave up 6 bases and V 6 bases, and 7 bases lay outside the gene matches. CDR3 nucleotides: TGTGCCAGCATGATGGGACTAGACCCCGGGGAGCTGTTTTTT. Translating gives CASMMGLDPGELFF.

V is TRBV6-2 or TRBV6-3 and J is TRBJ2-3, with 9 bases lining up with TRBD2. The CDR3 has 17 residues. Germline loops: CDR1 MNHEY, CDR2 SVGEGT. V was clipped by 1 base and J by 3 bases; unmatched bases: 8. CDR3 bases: TGTGCCAGCAGTTACTTCAGTGCTAGCGGGGCAACAGATACGCAGTATTTT. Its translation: CASSYFSASGATDTQYF.

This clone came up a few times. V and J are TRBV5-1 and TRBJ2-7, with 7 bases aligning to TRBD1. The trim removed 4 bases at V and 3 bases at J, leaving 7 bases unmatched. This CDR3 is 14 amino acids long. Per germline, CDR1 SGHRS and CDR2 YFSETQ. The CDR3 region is CASSISGTVYEQYF. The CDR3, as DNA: TGCGCCAGCAGCATCTCCGGGACAGTCTACGAGCAGTACTTC.

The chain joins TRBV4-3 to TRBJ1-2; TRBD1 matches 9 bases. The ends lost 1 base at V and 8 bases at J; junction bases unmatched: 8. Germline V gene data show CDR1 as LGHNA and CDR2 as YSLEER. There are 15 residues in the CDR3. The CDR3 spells CASSQVGTGSLGYTF. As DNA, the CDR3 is TGCGCCAGCAGCCAAGTCGGGACAGGGTCTTTAGGCTACACCTTC.

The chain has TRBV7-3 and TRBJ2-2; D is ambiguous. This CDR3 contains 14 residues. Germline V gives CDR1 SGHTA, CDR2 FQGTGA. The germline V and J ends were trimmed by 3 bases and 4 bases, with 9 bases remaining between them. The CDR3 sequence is CASSFQAPTGELFF. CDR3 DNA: TGTGCCAGCAGCTTTCAGGCCCCCACCGGGGAGCTGTTTTTT.

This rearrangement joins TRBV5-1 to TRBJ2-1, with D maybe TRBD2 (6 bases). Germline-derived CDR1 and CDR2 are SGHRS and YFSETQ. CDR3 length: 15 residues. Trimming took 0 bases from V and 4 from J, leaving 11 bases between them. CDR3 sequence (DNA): TGCGCCAGCAGCTTGGATCCCGGGAGTTACAATGAGCAGTTCTTC. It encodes CASSLDPGSYNEQFF.

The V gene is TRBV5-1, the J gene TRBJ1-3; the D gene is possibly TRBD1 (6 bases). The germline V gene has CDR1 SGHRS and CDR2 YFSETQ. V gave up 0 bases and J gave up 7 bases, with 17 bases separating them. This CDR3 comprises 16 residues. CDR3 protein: CASSLDTGSPTNTIYF. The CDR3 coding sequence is TGCGCCAGCAGCTTGGACACAGGGTCCCCTACTAACACCATATATTTT.

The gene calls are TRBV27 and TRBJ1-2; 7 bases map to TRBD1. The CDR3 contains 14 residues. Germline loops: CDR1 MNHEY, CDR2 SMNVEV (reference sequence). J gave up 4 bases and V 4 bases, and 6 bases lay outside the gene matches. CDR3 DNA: TGTGCCAGCAGTTCCGGACGGGACAGCTATGGCTACACCTTC. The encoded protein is CASSSGRDSYGYTF.

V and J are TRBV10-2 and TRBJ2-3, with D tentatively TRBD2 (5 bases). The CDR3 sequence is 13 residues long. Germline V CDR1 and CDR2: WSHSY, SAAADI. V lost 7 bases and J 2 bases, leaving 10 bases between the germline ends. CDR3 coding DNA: TGCGCCAGCAATTTGGACTTCACAGATACGCAGTATTTT. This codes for CASNLDFTDTQYF.

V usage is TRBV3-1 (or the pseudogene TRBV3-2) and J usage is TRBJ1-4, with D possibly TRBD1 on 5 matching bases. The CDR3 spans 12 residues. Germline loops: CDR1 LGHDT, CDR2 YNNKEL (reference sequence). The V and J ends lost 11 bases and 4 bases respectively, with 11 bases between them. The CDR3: CAAGTDNEKLFF. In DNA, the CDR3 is TGTGCCGCGGGGACGGATAATGAAAAACTGTTTTTT.

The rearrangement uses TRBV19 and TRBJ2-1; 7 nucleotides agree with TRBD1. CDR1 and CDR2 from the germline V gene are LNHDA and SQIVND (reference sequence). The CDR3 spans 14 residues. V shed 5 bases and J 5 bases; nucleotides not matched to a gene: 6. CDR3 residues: CASSYRTGNNEQFF. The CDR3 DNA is TGTGCCAGTAGTTACCGGACAGGCAACAATGAGCAGTTCTTC.

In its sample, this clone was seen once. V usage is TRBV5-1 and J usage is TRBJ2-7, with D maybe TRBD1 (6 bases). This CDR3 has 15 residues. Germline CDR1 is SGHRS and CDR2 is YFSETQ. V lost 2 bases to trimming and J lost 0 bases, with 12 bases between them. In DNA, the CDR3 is TGCGCCAGCAGCTTCACAGGGCTTAGCTCCTACGAGCAGTACTTC. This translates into CASSFTGLSSYEQYF.

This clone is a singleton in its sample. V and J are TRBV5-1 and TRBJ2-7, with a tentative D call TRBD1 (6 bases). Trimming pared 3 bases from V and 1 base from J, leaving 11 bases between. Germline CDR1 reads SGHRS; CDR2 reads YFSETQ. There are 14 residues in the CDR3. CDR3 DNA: TGCGCCAGCAGCTCGGGGACATCTTCCTACGAGCAGTACTTC. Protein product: CASSSGTSSYEQYF.

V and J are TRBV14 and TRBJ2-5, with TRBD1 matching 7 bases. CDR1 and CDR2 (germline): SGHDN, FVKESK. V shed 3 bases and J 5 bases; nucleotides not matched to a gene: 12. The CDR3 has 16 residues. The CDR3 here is CASSQTRQGRRETQYF. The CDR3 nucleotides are TGTGCCAGCAGCCAGACCCGACAGGGCCGACGGGAGACCCAGTACTTC.

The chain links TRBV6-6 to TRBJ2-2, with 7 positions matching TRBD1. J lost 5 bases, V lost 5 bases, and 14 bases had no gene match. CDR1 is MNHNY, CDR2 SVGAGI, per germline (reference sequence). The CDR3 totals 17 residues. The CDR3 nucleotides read TGTGCCAGCAGTCGGAGACAGGGAATAGCCACGACCGGGGAGCTGTTTTTT. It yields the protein CASSRRQGIATTGELFF.

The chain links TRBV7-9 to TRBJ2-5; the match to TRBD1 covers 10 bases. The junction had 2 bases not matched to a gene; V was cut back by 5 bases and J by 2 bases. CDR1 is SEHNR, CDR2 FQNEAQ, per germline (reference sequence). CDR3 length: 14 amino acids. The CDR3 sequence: CASSLDRGQETQYF. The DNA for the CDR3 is TGTGCCAGCAGCCTGGACAGGGGGCAAGAGACCCAGTACTTC. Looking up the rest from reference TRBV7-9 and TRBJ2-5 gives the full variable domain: DTGVSQNPRHKITKRGQNVTFRCDPISEHNRLYWYRQTLGQGPEFLTYFQNEAQLEKSRLLSDRFSAERPKGSFSTLEIQRTEQGDSAMYLCASSLDRGQETQYFGPGTRLLVL.

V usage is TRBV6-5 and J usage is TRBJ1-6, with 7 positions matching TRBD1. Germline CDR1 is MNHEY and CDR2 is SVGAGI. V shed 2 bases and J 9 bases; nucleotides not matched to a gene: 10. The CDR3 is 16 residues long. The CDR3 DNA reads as TGTGCCAGCAGTTACGAACCCGGGACAGACCGTTCACCCCTCCACTTT. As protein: CASSYEPGTDRSPLHF.

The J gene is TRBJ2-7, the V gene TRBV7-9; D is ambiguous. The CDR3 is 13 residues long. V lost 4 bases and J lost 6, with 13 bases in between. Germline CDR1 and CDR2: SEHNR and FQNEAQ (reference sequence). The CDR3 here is CASSSPLTLEQYF. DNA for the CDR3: TGTGCCAGCAGCTCACCGTTGACACTCGAGCAGTACTTC. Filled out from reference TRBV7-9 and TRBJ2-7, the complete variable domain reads DTGVSQNPRHKITKRGQNVTFRCDPISEHNRLYWYRQTLGQGPEFLTYFQNEAQLEKSRLLSDRFSAERPKGSFSTLEIQRTEQGDSAMYLCASSSPLTLEQYFGPGTRLTVT.

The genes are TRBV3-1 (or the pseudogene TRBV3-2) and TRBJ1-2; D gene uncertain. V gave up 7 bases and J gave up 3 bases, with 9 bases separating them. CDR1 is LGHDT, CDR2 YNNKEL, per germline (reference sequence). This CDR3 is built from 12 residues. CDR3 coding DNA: TGTGCCAGCACCAACAGCTACTATGGCTACACCTTC. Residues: CASTNSYYGYTF.

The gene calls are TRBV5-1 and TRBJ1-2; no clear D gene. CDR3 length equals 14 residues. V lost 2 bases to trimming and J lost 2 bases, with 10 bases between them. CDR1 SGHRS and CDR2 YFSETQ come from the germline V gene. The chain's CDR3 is CASSFDLGNYGYTF. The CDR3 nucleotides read TGCGCCAGCAGCTTCGATCTAGGAAACTATGGCTACACCTTC.

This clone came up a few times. The CDR3 loop reads CASSLGAEQYF. In DNA, the CDR3 is TGTGCCAGCAGCTTAGGGGCTGAGCAGTACTTC. V and J are TRBV7-9 and TRBJ2-7; D gene unclear. The CDR3 is 11 amino acids. V shed 1 base and J shed 7 bases, with 5 bases lying between them. Germline V gives CDR1 SEHNR, CDR2 FQNEAQ (reference sequence).

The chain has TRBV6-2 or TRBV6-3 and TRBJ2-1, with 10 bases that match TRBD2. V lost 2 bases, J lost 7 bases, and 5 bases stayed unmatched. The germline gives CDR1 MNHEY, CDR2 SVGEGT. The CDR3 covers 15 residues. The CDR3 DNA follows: TGTGCCAGCAGTTACGGAGCGGGGGGGCGAAATGAGCAGTTCTTC. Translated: CASSYGAGGRNEQFF.